A selection of T cell receptor beta chains follows, all from one sample in a study of CD4 T cells in relation to SARS-CoV-2 and coronaviruses. Measured with immunoSEQ multiplex PCR; TCRdb has only the in-frame clones, and not every one. The sample has about 37,000 clones, roughly 85% seen once; the top ten hold 4.5%. These receptors lack a known antigen. The specimen was naive CD4+ T cells from PBMCs, cultured in vitro. These receptors were taken from an adult with COVID-19. Both conserved end residues are part of each CDR3. The D gene is left open where the match is weak. Rows give clone size only sometimes, using once, few, many, or a class for an expanded clone.

V: TRBV19
length: 13
D: NA
size: NA
J: TRBJ1-4
CDR3: CASSIVRNEKLFF
DNA: TGTGCCAGTAGTATAGTCAGAAATGAAAAACTGTTTTTT

V: TRBV18
length: 17
D: TRBD1
size: NA
J: TRBJ2-7
CDR3: CASSLGQGVPGAYEQYF
DNA: TGTGCCAGCTCACTAGGACAGGGGGTGCCGGGGGCTTACGAGCAGTACTTC

V: TRBV5-1
length: 14
D: NA
size: NA
J: TRBJ2-1
CDR3: CASISGYSYNEQFF
DNA: TGCGCCAGCATATCGGGGTACTCCTACAATGAGCAGTTCTTC

V: TRBV27
length: 13
D: NA
size: few
J: TRBJ2-1
CDR3: CASSLSHLREQFF
DNA: TGTGCCAGCAGTTTATCCCATCTGAGGGAGCAGTTCTTC

V: TRBV16
length: 13
D: NA
size: once
J: TRBJ1-4
CDR3: CASSSPRGGKLFF
DNA: TGTGCCAGCAGCTCACCCAGGGGCGGGAAACTGTTTTTT

V: TRBV6-4
length: 15
D: TRBD1
size: NA
J: TRBJ1-6
CDR3: CASRETGTHNSPLHF
DNA: TGTGCCAGCAGGGAGACAGGGACCCATAATTCACCCCTCCACTTT

V: TRBV2
length: 15
D: TRBD2
size: NA
J: TRBJ2-3
CDR3: CASSGGGRVRDTQYF
DNA: TGTGCCAGCAGTGGCGGCGGGAGGGTGCGAGATACGCAGTATTTT

V: TRBV5-1
length: 14
D: NA
size: NA
J: TRBJ2-5
CDR3: CASSLAPGQETQYF
DNA: TGCGCCAGCAGCTTGGCTCCGGGACAAGAGACCCAGTACTTC

V: TRBV5-4
length: 18
D: NA
size: NA
J: TRBJ2-6
CDR3: CASSLVKQAPRRANVLTF
DNA: TGTGCCAGCAGCTTGGTGAAGCAGGCGCCCCGGAGGGCCAACGTCCTGACTTTC

V: TRBV9
length: 15
D: NA
size: NA
J: TRBJ1-1
CDR3: CASSDSRRGDTEAFF
DNA: TGTGCCAGCAGCGACTCGCGGCGGGGGGACACTGAAGCTTTCTTT

V: TRBV27
length: 12
D: NA
size: NA
J: TRBJ1-3
CDR3: CASSNFGNTIYF
DNA: TGTGCCAGTTCAAATTTCGGAAACACCATATATTTT

V: TRBV7-9
length: 17
D: TRBD2
size: NA
J: TRBJ2-1
CDR3: CASSLLVRQLAGGEQFF
DNA: TGTGCCAGCAGCTTATTAGTCAGACAACTAGCGGGAGGAGAGCAGTTCTTC

V: TRBV24-1
length: 15
D: NA
size: NA
J: TRBJ2-1
CDR3: CATSDPRQSDNEQFF
DNA: TGTGCCACCAGTGATCCCCGACAGTCGGACAATGAGCAGTTCTTC

V: TRBV2
length: 15
D: NA
size: NA
J: TRBJ2-7
CDR3: CASSSHGGGSYEQYF
DNA: TGTGCCAGCAGTTCTCACGGGGGAGGAAGCTACGAGCAGTACTTC

V: TRBV19
length: 14
D: NA
size: NA
J: TRBJ2-7
CDR3: CASNTGTRVYEQYF
DNA: TGTGCCAGTAATACCGGGACCAGGGTCTACGAGCAGTACTTC

V: TRBV11-1
length: 13
D: NA
size: once
J: TRBJ2-7
CDR3: CASSLQGSGEQYF
DNA: TGTGCCAGCAGCTTACAAGGGTCTGGTGAGCAGTACTTC

V: TRBV30
length: 15
D: NA
size: NA
J: TRBJ1-6
CDR3: CAWSNTSSYNSPLHF
DNA: TGTGCCTGGAGTAACACGAGCTCCTATAATTCACCCCTCCACTTT

V: TRBV7-9
length: 15
D: NA
size: NA
J: TRBJ1-1
CDR3: CASSLAVPSDTEAFF
DNA: TGTGCCAGCAGCTTAGCGGTTCCCTCGGACACTGAAGCTTTCTTT

V: TRBV5-1
length: 15
D: NA
size: NA
J: TRBJ2-7
CDR3: CASSLEGDLWREQYF
DNA: TGCGCCAGCAGCTTGGAGGGGGACTTGTGGCGCGAGCAGTACTTC

V: TRBV4-1
length: 18
D: TRBD1
size: NA
J: TRBJ2-1
CDR3: CASSHAMGQGAPYVEQFF
DNA: TGCGCCAGCAGCCACGCCATGGGACAGGGGGCGCCTTACGTTGAGCAGTTCTTC

V: TRBV19
length: 13
D: NA
size: once
J: TRBJ1-2
CDR3: CASTRENGYGYTF
DNA: TGTGCCAGTACTCGGGAAAACGGCTATGGCTACACCTTC

V: TRBV6-5
length: 12
D: NA
size: NA
J: TRBJ1-2
CDR3: CASGTTNYGYTF
DNA: TGTGCCAGCGGGACAACTAACTATGGCTACACCTTC

V: TRBV4-3
length: 22
D: TRBD2
size: NA
J: TRBJ2-5
CDR3: CASSQDLVGVAGNVRNQETQYF
DNA: TGCGCCAGCAGCCAAGACCTAGTCGGGGTAGCGGGAAATGTACGGAACCAAGAGACCCAGTACTTC

V: TRBV3-1/TRBV3-2
length: 15
D: NA
size: NA
J: TRBJ2-5
CDR3: CASSQAGSSQETQYF
DNA: TGTGCCAGCAGCCAAGCAGGGAGCTCTCAAGAGACCCAGTACTTC

V: TRBV28
length: 13
D: NA
size: NA
J: TRBJ2-2
CDR3: CATPDRNTGELFF
DNA: TGTGCCACCCCGGACAGGAACACCGGGGAGCTGTTTTTT

V: TRBV6-5
length: 16
D: NA
size: NA
J: TRBJ2-3
CDR3: CASSYTFGTSTDTQYF
DNA: TGTGCCAGCAGTTACACGTTTGGGACTAGCACAGATACGCAGTATTTT

V: TRBV5-1
length: 15
D: TRBD2
size: NA
J: TRBJ2-7
CDR3: CASSLTSGSSYEQYF
DNA: TGCGCCAGCAGCCTGACCAGCGGGAGCTCCTACGAGCAGTACTTC

V: TRBV7-9
length: 13
D: NA
size: NA
J: TRBJ2-2
CDR3: CASSPESAGELFF
DNA: TGTGCCAGCAGCCCGGAGTCGGCCGGGGAGCTGTTTTTT

V: TRBV13
length: 13
D: NA
size: NA
J: TRBJ1-5
CDR3: CASSLYGNQPQHF
DNA: TGTGCCAGCAGCTTGTATGGGAACCAGCCCCAGCATTTT

V: TRBV9
length: 14
D: NA
size: NA
J: TRBJ2-2
CDR3: CASSVGRATGELFF
DNA: TGTGCCAGCAGCGTAGGACGGGCCACCGGGGAGCTGTTTTTT

V: TRBV27
length: 15
D: TRBD2
size: NA
J: TRBJ2-7
CDR3: CASSSTSGGPYEQYF
DNA: TGTGCCAGCAGTTCAACAAGCGGGGGCCCCTACGAGCAGTACTTC

V: TRBV7-2
length: 16
D: TRBD1
size: NA
J: TRBJ2-3
CDR3: CASSQVRTGGVDTQYF
DNA: TGTGCCAGCAGCCAAGTGCGGACAGGGGGCGTAGATACGCAGTATTTT

V: TRBV9
length: 15
D: NA
size: NA
J: TRBJ2-1
CDR3: CASSESGYNYNEQFF
DNA: TGTGCCAGCAGCGAGAGCGGGTACAACTACAATGAGCAGTTCTTC

V: TRBV28
length: 14
D: NA
size: NA
J: TRBJ2-7
CDR3: CASSPGLSYYEQYF
DNA: TGTGCCAGCAGCCCGGGACTCTCGTACTACGAGCAGTACTTC

V: TRBV7-2
length: 12
D: NA
size: NA
J: TRBJ2-7
CDR3: CASSPNSYEQYF
DNA: TGTGCCAGCAGCCCGAACTCCTACGAGCAGTACTTC

V: TRBV18
length: 16
D: TRBD1
size: NA
J: TRBJ1-4
CDR3: CASSPILTGGNEKLFF
DNA: TGTGCCAGCTCACCAATATTGACAGGGGGCAATGAAAAACTGTTTTTT

V: TRBV19
length: 12
D: NA
size: NA
J: TRBJ2-3
CDR3: CASSETTDTQYF
DNA: TGTGCCAGTAGCGAAACCACAGATACGCAGTATTTT

V: TRBV18
length: 14
D: NA
size: NA
J: TRBJ2-6
CDR3: CASSPASGANVLTF
DNA: TGTGCCAGCTCACCAGCCTCTGGGGCCAACGTCCTGACTTTC

V: TRBV28
length: 15
D: NA
size: NA
J: TRBJ1-5
CDR3: CASSLSWETNQPQHF
DNA: TGTGCCAGCAGTTTGTCCTGGGAGACAAATCAGCCCCAGCATTTT

V: TRBV10-1
length: 16
D: TRBD2
size: NA
J: TRBJ2-2
CDR3: CASRPGTSGNTGELFF
DNA: TGCGCCAGCAGACCCGGGACTAGCGGAAACACCGGGGAGCTGTTTTTT

V: TRBV5-4
length: 13
D: NA
size: NA
J: TRBJ2-7
CDR3: CASSLGVSYEQYF
DNA: TGTGCCAGCAGCTTGGGAGTCTCCTACGAGCAGTACTTC

V: TRBV12-3/TRBV12-4
length: 12
D: NA
size: NA
J: TRBJ2-3
CDR3: CASSQRGGTQYF
DNA: TGTGCCAGCAGCCAAAGAGGAGGTACGCAGTATTTT

V: TRBV28
length: 12
D: NA
size: NA
J: TRBJ1-2
CDR3: CASSFLAFGYTF
DNA: TGTGCCAGCAGTTTTTTGGCCTTTGGCTACACCTTC

V: TRBV6-1
length: 16
D: NA
size: NA
J: TRBJ2-7
CDR3: CASSEGALLISYEQYF
DNA: TGTGCCAGCAGTGAAGGAGCCCTCTTAATCTCCTACGAGCAGTACTTC

V: TRBV15
length: 14
D: TRBD1
size: NA
J: TRBJ2-7
CDR3: CATSPNRGHYEQYF
DNA: TGTGCCACCAGCCCCAACAGGGGACACTACGAGCAGTACTTC